This TCR beta chain was sequenced in a study of CD8 T cells in ankylosing spondylitis. The CDR3 covers 16 residues. V was pared by 1 base and J by 6 bases, with 17 bases between. TCRdb analysed the 5' RACE reads with MiXCR anew, one entry per CDR3 protein. The data show 200,000 to 300,000 distinct CDR3 sequences, roughly a tenth seen once. This clonotype has ten or more counts. Sequenced sample: blood, either unsorted or a sorted T cell fraction (not recorded which). This clonotype was obtained from a male donor with ankylosing spondylitis or in good health (not recorded which). This chain uses TRBV12-3 or TRBV12-4 with TRBJ2-3; D might be TRBD1 (5 bases). Written as DNA, the CDR3 is TGTGCCAGCAGTTTAGTAGGGGCCTCCCTCGCTGATACGCAGTATTTT. Translated: CASSLVGASLADTQYF.